This note documents a single T cell receptor beta chain sequence. The sample is drawn from a study of OX40 agonist ivuxolimab in advanced cancers. Between the trimmed V and J ends, which lost 3 bases and 10 bases, there was a span of 19 bases. The CDR3 runs to 15 residues. CDR1 is LNHDA and CDR2 is SQIVND in the germline V gene (reference sequence). The table came from immunoSEQ multiplex PCR; TCRdb's copy has only in-frame clones and leaves some out. Of approximately 91,000 clones listed, 80% to 90% were seen once; the top ten hold more than 0.25%. The sample was CD4+ or CD8+ T cells sorted from blood, taken in a trial of the OX40 agonist ivuxolimab. The V call is TRBV19, the J call TRBJ2-1; TRBD2 is a possible D gene (6 bases). The origin of this receptor is an adult with an advanced solid tumor such as melanoma, head and neck, liver or kidney cancer. CDR3 region: CASSIWRGAADEQFF. In DNA form, the CDR3 reads TGTGCCAGTAGTATCTGGAGGGGAGCGGCCGACGAGCAGTTCTTC.